Listed below are T cell receptor beta chains from one sample, sequenced in a study of monozygotic twins with inflammatory bowel disease. For each CDR3 protein, TCRdb gives one entry from its re-call of the 5' RACE reads, without DNA. The sample table sets out under 350,000 distinct CDR3 sequences. Sequenced sample: blood. The source of these receptors is a human donor with ulcerative colitis or Crohn's disease, or a healthy co-twin of an affected twin (not recorded which). The CDR3 runs from the conserved cysteine through the conserved F or W.

>TRBV10-3|TRBJ1-6
CAISGAGQPNSPLHF
>TRBV9|TRBJ2-4
CASSVDGGTKNIQNF
>TRBV27|TRBJ1-6
CASGQSRSPLHF
>TRBV28|TRBJ2-2
CASSSPGQTPSGELFF
>TRBV9|TRBJ2-2
CASSVVTNTGELFF
>TRBV5-3|TRBJ2-2
CARSLNRNTFTGELFF
>TRBV18|TRBJ2-3
CASSTGTSGSGTDTQYF
>TRBV12-3/TRBV12-4|TRBJ1-5
CASSAEQGRNQPQHF
>TRBV18|TRBJ2-7
CASSPGTGVRNEQYF
>TRBV7-2|TRBJ1-3
CASSHAGNTIYF
>TRBV24-1|TRBJ2-3
CATSDNRGSTDTQYF
>TRBV20-1|TRBJ2-3
CSPFPGGGAADTQYF
>TRBV20-1|TRBJ2-5
CSAGGTRLETQYF
>TRBV15|TRBJ1-2
CATSRVQGYGYTF
>TRBV5-1|TRBJ2-1
CASSIRDRGSYNEQFF
>TRBV5-1|TRBJ1-6
CASSLGPDNSPLHF
>TRBV5-6|TRBJ2-2
CASSLAGTGLKKLFF
>TRBV7-2|TRBJ1-1
CASSLGIPGLGAGAFF
>TRBV29-1|TRBJ2-3
CVIRGLATDTQYF
>TRBV5-8|TRBJ2-7
CASRLAGTGTYEQYF
>TRBV28|TRBJ1-2
CAGEDNYGYTF
>TRBV11-3|TRBJ2-1
CASSATSQFNNEQFF